The rows below give T cell receptor beta chains drawn from one sample of a study of T cell responses to AZD1222 COVID-19 vaccine. The protocol was immunoSEQ multiplex PCR, while the TCRdb copy is restricted to in-frame clones and leaves out a portion. The sample yields about 120,000 clones, approximately 91% seen once. The sequencing here drew on peripheral blood, taken on day 0 of AZD1222 vaccination. The receptor source for this set is an adult in good health. The CDR3 runs from the conserved cysteine through the conserved F or W. Each record gives: V gene, CDR3 length, clone size, D gene, J gene, CDR3 DNA, CDR3 protein. A D gene is named only where the DNA matches it firmly. A clone size is listed for some rows: how often the clone was seen (once, few, many), or a class if it is expanded.

>TRBV6-2/TRBV6-3|14|.|TRBD1|TRBJ1-1
TGTGCCAGCAGTTGGACAGGGCCGAACACTGAAGCTTTCTTT
CASSWTGPNTEAFF
>TRBV6-5|12|.|.|TRBJ2-7
TGTGCCAGCACTCAACCCGGGTACGAGCAGTACTTC
CASTQPGYEQYF
>TRBV10-2|15|.|.|TRBJ1-3
TGCGCCAGCAGGACCACTGCCCTTACTGGAAACACCATATATTTT
CASRTTALTGNTIYF
>TRBV21-1|11|.|.|TRBJ1-1
TGTGCCAGCAGCAAAGAGGGGGGAGCTTTCTTT
CASSKEGGAFF
>TRBV7-2|16|.|.|TRBJ1-6
TGTGCCAGCAGCCCAACAGGGAGACGTGGGATTTCACCCCTCCACTTT
CASSPTGRRGISPLHF
>TRBV5-8|17|.|.|TRBJ2-6
TGTGCCAGCAGCTTGAGTTTAGGCGGCCCCGGGGCCAACGTCCTGACTTTC
CASSLSLGGPGANVLTF
>TRBV7-6|13|.|.|TRBJ2-1
TGTGCCAGCAGCCGAGGGGGGTACAATGAGCAGTTCTTC
CASSRGGYNEQFF
>TRBV6-5|12|.|.|TRBJ1-2
TGTGCCAGCAAGGACGGTAACTATGGCTACACCTTC
CASKDGNYGYTF
>TRBV18|14|.|.|TRBJ1-2
TGTGCCAGCTCACCACCCGGGACAAGCTATGGCTACACCTTC
CASSPPGTSYGYTF
>TRBV10-3|13|.|.|TRBJ2-7
TGTGCCATCAGGCCCCCAGGTGGGGGGGAGCAGTACTTC
CAIRPPGGGEQYF
>TRBV6-4|14|.|.|TRBJ1-6
TGTGCCAGCAGCCTGGACAGTAACGGTTCACCCCTCCACTTT
CASSLDSNGSPLHF
>TRBV4-1|18|.|.|TRBJ2-3
TGCGCCAGCAGCCAAGATGAGTTAATCTGGGCTAGCACAGATACGCAGTATTTT
CASSQDELIWASTDTQYF
>TRBV20-1|11|few|.|TRBJ2-7
TGCAGTGCTCAACTCATCTACGAGCAGTACTTC
CSAQLIYEQYF
>TRBV9|15|.|TRBD2|TRBJ2-1
TGTGCCAGCAGCTTTGGGACTACCGCCTACAATGAGCAGTTCTTC
CASSFGTTAYNEQFF
>TRBV18|14|.|.|TRBJ2-7
TGTGCCAGCTCACCAAGCAGCAGGGACTACGAGCAGTACTTC
CASSPSSRDYEQYF
>TRBV5-5|15|.|.|TRBJ1-5
TGTGCCAGCAGCCCGGGGTCAACAGGGTATCAGCCCCAGCATTTT
CASSPGSTGYQPQHF
>TRBV4-2|15|.|.|TRBJ1-2
TGTGCCAGCAGCCAAGATAGAGGGCCAGACTATGGCTACACCTTC
CASSQDRGPDYGYTF
>TRBV20-1|11|.|TRBD1|TRBJ1-1
TGCAGTGCCAGGGGGGGAGCTGAAGCTTTCTTT
CSARGGAEAFF
>TRBV7-8|12|few|.|TRBJ2-7
TGTGCCAGCAGCTTAGGCGTAGAGGGTCAGTACTTC
CASSLGVEGQYF
>TRBV29-1|17|once|.|TRBJ2-4
TGCAGCGTTGAAACGGGGCTGGTAAGGGGGGCGGGAAACATTCAGTACTTC
CSVETGLVRGAGNIQYF
>TRBV21-1|23|.|.|TRBJ1-6
TGTGCTCCCCAAAGGCTACCTCCAAAATCGCGGGACAGGGGCCGCTTGGAGGGATCACCCCTCCACTTT
CAPQRLPPKSRDRGRLEGSPLHF
>TRBV11-2|16|.|TRBD2|TRBJ2-5
TGTGCCAGCAGCTTCCCGACTAGCGGCCCTCAAGAGACCCAGTACTTC
CASSFPTSGPQETQYF
>TRBV19|14|.|TRBD2|TRBJ2-3
TGTGCCAGTAGTTCACGGCGGGGGGGAGATACGCAGTATTTT
CASSSRRGGDTQYF
>TRBV10-3|12|few|.|TRBJ1-1
TGTGCCATCAGGAGGGACGACACTGAAGCTTTCTTT
CAIRRDDTEAFF
>TRBV10-3|14|.|.|TRBJ1-4
TGTGCCATCAGTGAGCTGGGTTCTAATGAAAAACTGTTTTTT
CAISELGSNEKLFF
>TRBV12-3/TRBV12-4|11|once|.|TRBJ2-1
TGTGCCAGCAGTACGCCGGGACCATTGTTCTTC
CASSTPGPLFF
>TRBV5-1|16|.|.|TRBJ2-7
TGCGCCAGCAGCAGCCACCCACCACAGGTCTCCTACGAGCAGTACTTC
CASSSHPPQVSYEQYF
>TRBV7-2|15|.|TRBD1|TRBJ1-5
TGTGCCAGCAGCTTAGATCAGGGGGCGAATCAGCCCCAGCATTTT
CASSLDQGANQPQHF
>TRBV21-1|15|.|.|TRBJ2-1
TGTGCCAGCAGCAAAGTTGGTAGCGGGGTTGATGAGCAGTTCTTC
CASSKVGSGVDEQFF
>TRBV7-2|15|.|.|TRBJ2-5
TGTGCCAGCAGCTTAATCTGGTCCAGGGAAGAGACCCAGTACTTC
CASSLIWSREETQYF
>TRBV29-1|13|many|.|TRBJ1-1
TGCAGCGTTGATTGGGGGGGAGGGACTGAAGCTTTCTTT
CSVDWGGGTEAFF
>TRBV11-3|15|.|TRBD1|TRBJ2-5
TGTGCCAGCAGCCCTGGACAGGGCAACCAAGAGACCCAGTACTTC
CASSPGQGNQETQYF
>TRBV7-2|17|.|.|TRBJ2-5
TGTGCCAGCAGCTTTCGGACCTCGGGACGAGAAGCCGGGACCCAGTACTTC
CASSFRTSGREAGTQYF
>TRBV9|13|.|.|TRBJ1-2
TGTGCCAGCAGCGTACCGGGGTTAAATGGCTACACCTTC
CASSVPGLNGYTF
>TRBV9|12|.|.|TRBJ2-5
TGTGCCAGCAGCCCTAGCCTTGGGACCCAGTACTTC
CASSPSLGTQYF